This T cell receptor (beta chain) was observed in a study of blood T cell repertoires in COVID-19. Study-level information: The United States, Italy and Spain provided the acute and convalescent COVID-19 samples.

V gave up 0 bases and J gave up 4 bases, with 10 bases separating them. This CDR3 is built from 14 residues. The V gene's germline CDR1 is SGHDT and CDR2 YYEEEE. Participants spanned ages about 18 to 95 years and resided in 24 US areas. Assignments of participants to cohorts depended upon their own reported clinical history. The protocol was immunoSEQ multiplex PCR, while the TCRdb copy is restricted to in-frame clones and leaves out a portion. The sample has hundreds of thousands of clones, approximately 86% seen once. Sample: PBMCs or T cells enriched from blood (not recorded which). The chain joins TRBV5-6 to TRBJ1-2; the D gene is possibly TRBD1 (5 bases). The receptor's source is a woman aged 30 to 39 with acute COVID-19. The CDR3 reads CASSLAGRGYGYTF. CDR3 DNA sequence: TGTGCCAGCAGCTTGGCCGGTAGGGGCTATGGCTACACCTTC.